A selection of T cell receptor beta chains follows, all from one sample in a study of metastatic and nonmetastatic thyroid tumors. TCRdb redid the clone calls on the PCR reads using MiXCR. Altogether 30,000 to 45,000 clones are present, roughly 28% being singletons, with the ten largest covering approximately 10%. The sample comprised blood. Receptors originate from a male donor with papillary thyroid cancer or a benign thyroid nodule (not recorded which). Some clones in this sample may be carry-over from other donors' samples. Each CDR3 is given with its conserved first and last residue. The D gene is left open where the match is weak. Not every row has a clone size; where given, it reads once, few, many or a size class.

d_call | j_call | clone_size | v_call | cdr3_nt | cdr3_aa
TRBD2 | TRBJ2-7 | NA | TRBV6-2/TRBV6-3 | TGTGCCAGCGGGACTAGCGCCTACGAGCAGTACTTC | CASGTSAYEQYF
NA | TRBJ2-5 | many | TRBV7-6 | TGTGCCAGCAGCCTCGACACGTACCAAGAGACCCAGTACTTC | CASSLDTYQETQYF
NA | TRBJ2-7 | few | TRBV14 | TGTGCCAGCAGCCAAGGCGGCTACGAGCAGTACTTC | CASSQGGYEQYF
NA | TRBJ1-2 | NA | TRBV6-1 | TGTGCCAGCAAAGGGAATGGCTACACCTTC | CASKGNGYTF
NA | TRBJ2-7 | many | TRBV30 | TGTGCCTGGAGTGTTGAACGGACCCCGTACTTC | CAWSVERTPYF
NA | TRBJ1-4 | many | TRBV27 | TGTGCCAGCAGGAGGGAGGGGACAATAACTAATGAAAAACTGTTTTTT | CASRREGTITNEKLFF
NA | TRBJ2-7 | NA | TRBV11-2 | TGTGCCAGCAGCATAACGGAGCAGTACTTC | CASSITEQYF
NA | TRBJ2-7 | many | TRBV18 | TGTGCCAGCTCACCACCGCAGGGCTACGAGCAGTACTTC | CASSPPQGYEQYF
NA | TRBJ2-1 | NA | TRBV10-3 | TGTGCCATCAGTGAGCTGGGTGGGCAGTTCTTC | CAISELGGQFF
NA | TRBJ2-7 | NA | TRBV3-1 | TGTGCCAGCAGCCCCGGGTCCCAGGCCTACGAGCAGTACTTC | CASSPGSQAYEQYF
TRBD2 | TRBJ2-1 | many | TRBV19 | TGTGCCAGTAGGGGAATACAGCGGGGCAACTACAATGAGCAGTTCTTC | CASRGIQRGNYNEQFF
TRBD2 | TRBJ2-1 | NA | TRBV9 | TGTGCCAGCAGCCCCTGGACTAGCGGGAGTCTTCGGGAGCAGTTCTTC | CASSPWTSGSLREQFF
TRBD2 | TRBJ2-1 | NA | TRBV6-1 | TGTGCCAGCATGGAGTTAGCGGGAGGTGAGCAGTTCTTC | CASMELAGGEQFF
NA | TRBJ1-1 | NA | TRBV3-1 | TGTGCCAGCAGCCAAATTACAGCAGGGACGAACACTGAAGCTTTCTTT | CASSQITAGTNTEAFF
NA | TRBJ2-7 | NA | TRBV6-5 | TGTGCCAGCAGTTACTCGCGACATGGCTTCTACGAGCAGTACTTC | CASSYSRHGFYEQYF
TRBD1 | TRBJ1-4 | NA | TRBV12-3/TRBV12-4 | TGTGCCAGCAGGCAACAGGGGGCGCTTGGAAAACTGTTTTTT | CASRQQGALGKLFF